This T cell receptor beta chain is drawn from a study of CD8+ T cells in alopecia areata. The CDR3 sequence is 14 residues long. Trimming cost V 0 bases and J 9 bases; bases outside gene matches: 10. CDR1 is SQVTM, CDR2 ANQGSEA, per germline. Reverse transcription of extracted RNA yielded cDNA, which provided the sequencing template. Some clones are missing from TCRdb's copy, which holds only in-frame ones; the method was immunoSEQ multiplex PCR. The table has 150,000 to 200,000 clones, 60% seen once; the top ten hold approximately 1%. As concerns this clone: Antigen unknown.

General study points: Clarity of TCR sharing across patients fell short of that in mice, possibly HLA-related. Many expanded lesional clones stayed in scalp and blood while on tofacitinib.

The treatment: oral pan-JAK inhibitor, 5-10 mg twice daily. This clonotype originated in a human donor with alopecia areata. The starting material was CD4+ T cells sorted from blood, obtained at week 24, from a patient treated with tofacitinib. This sequence joins TRBV29-1 and TRBJ1-1, with 7 bases matching TRBD1. The CDR3 loop is CSVEDQRTGNKAFF. CDR3 DNA: TGCAGCGTTGAAGATCAAAGGACAGGAAACAAAGCTTTCTTT.